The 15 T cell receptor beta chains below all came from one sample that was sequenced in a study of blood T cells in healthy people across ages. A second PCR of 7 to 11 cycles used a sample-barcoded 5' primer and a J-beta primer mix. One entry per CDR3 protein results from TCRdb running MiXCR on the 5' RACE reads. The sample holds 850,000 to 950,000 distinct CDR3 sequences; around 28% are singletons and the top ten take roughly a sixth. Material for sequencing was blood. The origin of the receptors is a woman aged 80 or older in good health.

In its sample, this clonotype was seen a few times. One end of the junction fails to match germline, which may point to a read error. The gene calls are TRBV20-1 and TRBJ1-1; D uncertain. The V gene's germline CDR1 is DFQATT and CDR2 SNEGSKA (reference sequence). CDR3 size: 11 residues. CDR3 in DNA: TGCAGTACCCAGGTGAACACTGAAACTTTCTTT. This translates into CSTQVNTETFF.

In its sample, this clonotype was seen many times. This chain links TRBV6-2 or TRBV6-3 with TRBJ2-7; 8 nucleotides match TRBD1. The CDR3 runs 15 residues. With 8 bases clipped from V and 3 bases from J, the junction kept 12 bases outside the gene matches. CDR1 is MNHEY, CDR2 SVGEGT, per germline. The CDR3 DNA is TGTGCCAGCTCCCCCTGGGGCAGGGGGCACTACGAGCAGTACTTC. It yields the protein CASSPWGRGHYEQYF.

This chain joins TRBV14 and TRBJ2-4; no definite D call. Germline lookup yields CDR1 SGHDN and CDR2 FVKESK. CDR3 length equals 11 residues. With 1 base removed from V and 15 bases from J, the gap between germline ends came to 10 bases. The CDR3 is CASSQAKRGYF. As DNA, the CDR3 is TGTGCCAGCAGCCAAGCAAAGAGAGGGTACTTC.

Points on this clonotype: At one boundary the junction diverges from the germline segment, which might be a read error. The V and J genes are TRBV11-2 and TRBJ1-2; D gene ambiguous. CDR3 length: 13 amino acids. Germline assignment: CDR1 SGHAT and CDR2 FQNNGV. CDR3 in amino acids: CASGFEGGYGYTF. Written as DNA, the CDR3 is TGTGCCAGCGGCTTCGAGGGAGGCTATGGCTACACCTTC. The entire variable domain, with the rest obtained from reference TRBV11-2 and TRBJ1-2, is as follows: EAGVAQSPRYKIIEKRQSVAFWCNPISGHATLYWYQQILGQGPKLLIQFQNNGVVDDSQLPKDRFSAERLKGVDSTLKIQPAKLEDSAVYLCASGFEGGYGYTFGSGTRLTVV.

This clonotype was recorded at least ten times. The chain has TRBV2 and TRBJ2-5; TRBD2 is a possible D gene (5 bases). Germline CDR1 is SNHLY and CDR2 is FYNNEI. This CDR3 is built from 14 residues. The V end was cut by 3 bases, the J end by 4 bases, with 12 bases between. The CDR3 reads CASSDRGPTETQYF. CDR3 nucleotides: TGTGCCAGCAGTGACAGAGGGCCTACAGAGACCCAGTACTTC. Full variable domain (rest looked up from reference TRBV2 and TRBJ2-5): EPEVTQTPSHQVTQMGQEVILRCVPISNHLYFYWYRQILGQKVEFLVSFYNNEISEKSEIFDDQFSVERPDGSNFTLKIRSTKLEDSAMYFCASSDRGPTETQYFGPGTRLLVL.

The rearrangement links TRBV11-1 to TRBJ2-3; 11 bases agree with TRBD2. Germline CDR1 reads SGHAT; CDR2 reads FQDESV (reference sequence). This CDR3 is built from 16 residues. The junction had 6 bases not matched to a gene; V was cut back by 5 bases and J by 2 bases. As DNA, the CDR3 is TGTGCCAGCAGCGAGGGGACTAGCGGATTCACAGATACGCAGTATTTT. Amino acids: CASSEGTSGFTDTQYF.

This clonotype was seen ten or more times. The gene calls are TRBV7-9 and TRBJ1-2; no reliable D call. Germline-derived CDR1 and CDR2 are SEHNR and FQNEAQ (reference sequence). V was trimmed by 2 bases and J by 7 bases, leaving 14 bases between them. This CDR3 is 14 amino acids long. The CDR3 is CASSLLPERSGYTF. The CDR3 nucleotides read TGTGCCAGCAGCTTACTACCGGAAAGGAGTGGCTACACCTTC. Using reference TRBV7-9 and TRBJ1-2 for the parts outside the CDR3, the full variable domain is DTGVSQNPRHKITKRGQNVTFRCDPISEHNRLYWYRQTLGQGPEFLTYFQNEAQLEKSRLLSDRFSAERPKGSFSTLEIQRTEQGDSAMYLCASSLLPERSGYTFGSGTRLTVV.

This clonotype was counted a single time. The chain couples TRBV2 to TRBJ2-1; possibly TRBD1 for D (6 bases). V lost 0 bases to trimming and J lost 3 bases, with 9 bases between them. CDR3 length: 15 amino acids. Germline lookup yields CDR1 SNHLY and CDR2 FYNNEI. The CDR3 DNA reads TGTGCCAGCAGTGAAGCGTGGGACATCTACAATGAGCAGTTCTTC. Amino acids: CASSEAWDIYNEQFF.

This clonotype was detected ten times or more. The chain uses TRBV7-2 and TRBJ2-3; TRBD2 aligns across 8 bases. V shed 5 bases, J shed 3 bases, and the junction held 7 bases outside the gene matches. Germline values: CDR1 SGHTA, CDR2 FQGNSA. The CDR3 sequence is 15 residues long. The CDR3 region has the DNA TGTGCCAGCAGCCGCGGGGGGATTCGTACAGATACGCAGTATTTT. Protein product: CASSRGGIRTDTQYF.

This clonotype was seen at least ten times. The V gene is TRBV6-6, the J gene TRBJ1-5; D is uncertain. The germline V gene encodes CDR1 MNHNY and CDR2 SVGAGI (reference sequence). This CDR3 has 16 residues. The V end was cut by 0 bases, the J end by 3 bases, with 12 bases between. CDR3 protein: CASSYSGPGNNQPQHF. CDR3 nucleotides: TGTGCCAGCAGTTACTCCGGGCCGGGGAACAATCAGCCCCAGCATTTT.

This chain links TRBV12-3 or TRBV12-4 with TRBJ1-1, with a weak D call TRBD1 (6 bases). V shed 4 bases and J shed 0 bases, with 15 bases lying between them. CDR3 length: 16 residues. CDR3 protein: CASSYGGRAMNTEAFF. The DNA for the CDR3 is TGTGCCAGCAGTTATGGGGGCCGGGCCATGAACACTGAAGCTTTCTTT.

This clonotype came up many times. The CDR3 DNA reads TGTGCCAGCAGTTCTGGACAGGGATTCGGTGAGCAGTTCTTC. Translated, it gives CASSSGQGFGEQFF. The gene calls are TRBV12-3 or TRBV12-4 and TRBJ2-1; TRBD1 aligns across 8 bases. V shed 4 bases and J 9 bases; nucleotides not matched to a gene: 8. This CDR3 has 14 residues.

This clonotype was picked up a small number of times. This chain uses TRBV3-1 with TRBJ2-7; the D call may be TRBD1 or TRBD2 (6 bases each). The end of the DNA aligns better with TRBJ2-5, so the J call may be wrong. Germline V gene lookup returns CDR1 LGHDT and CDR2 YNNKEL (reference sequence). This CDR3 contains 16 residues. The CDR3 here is CASSRGGHGQGKTQYF. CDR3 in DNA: TGTGCCAGCAGCCGAGGGGGGCACGGACAAGGGAAGACCCAGTACTTC.

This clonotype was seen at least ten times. Here the CDR3 DNA reads TGTGCCACCAGCAGAGACCCAGGACAGGGGACTGAGCAGTTCTTC. Its protein product is CATSRDPGQGTEQFF. This sequence joins TRBV15 and TRBJ2-1, with TRBD1 identical over 9 bases. This CDR3 region has 15 residues. Looked up from germline, CDR1 is LNHNV and CDR2 is YYDKDF (reference sequence). V shed 0 bases, J shed 9 bases, and the junction held 6 bases outside the gene matches.

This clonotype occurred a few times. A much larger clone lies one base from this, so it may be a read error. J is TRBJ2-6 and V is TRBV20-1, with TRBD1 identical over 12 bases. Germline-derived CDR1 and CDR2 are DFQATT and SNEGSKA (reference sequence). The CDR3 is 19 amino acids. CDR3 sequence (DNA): TGCAGTGCTAGAGATCAGGGGGGACAGGGGGCCTCTGGGGCCAACGTCCGGACTTTC. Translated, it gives CSARDQGGQGASGANVRTF.